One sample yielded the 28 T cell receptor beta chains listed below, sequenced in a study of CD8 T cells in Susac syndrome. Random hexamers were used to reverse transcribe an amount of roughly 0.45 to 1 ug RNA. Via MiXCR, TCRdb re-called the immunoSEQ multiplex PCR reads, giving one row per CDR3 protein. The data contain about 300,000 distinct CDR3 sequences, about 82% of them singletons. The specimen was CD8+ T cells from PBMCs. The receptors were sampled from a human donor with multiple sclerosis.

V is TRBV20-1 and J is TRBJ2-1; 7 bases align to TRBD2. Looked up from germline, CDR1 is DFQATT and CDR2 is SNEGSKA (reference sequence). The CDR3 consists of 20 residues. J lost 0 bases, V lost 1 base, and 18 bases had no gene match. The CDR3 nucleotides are TGCAGTGCTAGAGGGGAAGGTAGCGGGTCCCCCTGGCCCTCCTACAATGAGCAGTTCTTC. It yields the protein CSARGEGSGSPWPSYNEQFF.

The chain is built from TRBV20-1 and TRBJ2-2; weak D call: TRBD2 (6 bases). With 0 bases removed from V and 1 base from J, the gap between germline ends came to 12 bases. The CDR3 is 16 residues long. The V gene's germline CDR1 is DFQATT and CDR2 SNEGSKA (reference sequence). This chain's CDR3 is CSARDFKGGNTGELFF. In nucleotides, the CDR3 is TGCAGTGCTAGAGATTTTAAGGGAGGGAACACCGGGGAGCTGTTTTTT.

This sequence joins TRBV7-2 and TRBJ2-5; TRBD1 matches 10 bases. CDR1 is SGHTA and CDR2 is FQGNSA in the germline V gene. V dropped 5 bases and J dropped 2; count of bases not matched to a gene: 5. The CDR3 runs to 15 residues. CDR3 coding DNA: TGTGCCAGCAGCCCCCGGGACAGGGGTCAAGAGACCCAGTACTTC. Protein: CASSPRDRGQETQYF.

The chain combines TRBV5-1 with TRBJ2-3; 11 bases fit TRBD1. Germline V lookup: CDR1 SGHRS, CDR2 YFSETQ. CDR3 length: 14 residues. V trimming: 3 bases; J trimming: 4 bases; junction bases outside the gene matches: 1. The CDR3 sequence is CASSWGQGADTQYF. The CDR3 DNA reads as TGCGCCAGCAGCTGGGGACAGGGGGCAGATACGCAGTATTTT.

This CDR3 is CASSRGFAYNEQFF. The DNA for the CDR3 is TGTGCCAGCAGTAGAGGGTTCGCCTACAATGAGCAGTTCTTC. The V call is TRBV27, the J call TRBJ2-1; the D gene is possibly TRBD2 (5 bases). This CDR3 region has 14 residues. The germline V gene has CDR1 MNHEY and CDR2 SMNVEV (reference sequence). Trimming shortened V by 5 bases and J by 2 bases, and 10 bases separated the two germline ends.

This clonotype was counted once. CDR3 sequence (DNA): TGTGCCAGCAGTTCTACTAGCGAGAACAATGAGCAGTTCTTC. As protein: CASSSTSENNEQFF. The J gene is TRBJ2-1, the V gene TRBV28; TRBD2 agrees at 7 bases. The ends lost 4 bases at V and 5 bases at J; junction bases unmatched: 5. Germline V lookup: CDR1 MDHEN, CDR2 SYDVKM. This CDR3 comprises 14 residues.

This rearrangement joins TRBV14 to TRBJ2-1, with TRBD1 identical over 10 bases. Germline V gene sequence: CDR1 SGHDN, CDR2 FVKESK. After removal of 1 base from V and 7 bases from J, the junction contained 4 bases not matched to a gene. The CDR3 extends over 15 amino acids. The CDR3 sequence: CASSQVRGQGNEQFF. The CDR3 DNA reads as TGTGCCAGCAGCCAAGTTAGGGGACAGGGGAATGAGCAGTTCTTC.

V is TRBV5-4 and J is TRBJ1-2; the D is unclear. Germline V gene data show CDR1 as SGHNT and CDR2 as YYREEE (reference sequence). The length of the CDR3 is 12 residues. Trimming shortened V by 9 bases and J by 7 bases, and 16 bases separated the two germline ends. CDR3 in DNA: TGTGCCACCCGCTGGGTAAAGGGTGGCTACACCTTC. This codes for CATRWVKGGYTF.

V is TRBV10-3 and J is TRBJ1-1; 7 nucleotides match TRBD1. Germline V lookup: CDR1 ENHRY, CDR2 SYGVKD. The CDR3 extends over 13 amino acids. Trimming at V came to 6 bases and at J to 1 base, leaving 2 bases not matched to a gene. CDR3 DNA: TGTGCCATCAGGGGGACAGAGAACACTGAAGCTTTCTTT. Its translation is CAIRGTENTEAFF.

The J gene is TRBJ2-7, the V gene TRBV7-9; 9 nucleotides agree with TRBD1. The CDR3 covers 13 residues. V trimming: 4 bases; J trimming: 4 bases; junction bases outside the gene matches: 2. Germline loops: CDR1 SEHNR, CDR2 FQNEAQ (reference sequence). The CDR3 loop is CASSSQGAYEQYF. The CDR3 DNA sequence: TGTGCCAGCAGCTCACAGGGGGCATACGAGCAGTACTTC.

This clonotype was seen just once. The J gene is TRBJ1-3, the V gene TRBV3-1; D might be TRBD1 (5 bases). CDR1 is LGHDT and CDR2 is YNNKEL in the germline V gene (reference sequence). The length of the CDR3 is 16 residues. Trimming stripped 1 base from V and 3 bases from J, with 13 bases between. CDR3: CASSQVKGRRGNTIYF. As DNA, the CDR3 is TGTGCCAGCAGCCAAGTGAAGGGGCGACGTGGAAACACCATATATTTT. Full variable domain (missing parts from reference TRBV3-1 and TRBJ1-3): DTAVSQTPKYLVTQMGNDKSIKCEQNLGHDTMYWYKQDSKKFLKIMFSYNNKELIINETVPNRFSPKSPDKAHLNLHINSLELGDSAVYFCASSQVKGRRGNTIYFGEGSWLTVV.

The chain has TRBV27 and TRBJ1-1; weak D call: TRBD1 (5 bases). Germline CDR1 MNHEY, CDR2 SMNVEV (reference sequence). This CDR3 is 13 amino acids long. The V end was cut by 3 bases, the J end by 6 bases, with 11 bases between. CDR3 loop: CASSFPRGAEAFF. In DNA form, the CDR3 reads TGTGCCAGCAGTTTCCCAAGGGGCGCTGAAGCTTTCTTT.

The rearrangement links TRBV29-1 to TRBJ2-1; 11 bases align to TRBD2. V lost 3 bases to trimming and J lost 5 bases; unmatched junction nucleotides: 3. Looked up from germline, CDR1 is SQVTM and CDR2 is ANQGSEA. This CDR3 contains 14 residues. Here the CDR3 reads CSVDETSGDNEQFF. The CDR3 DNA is TGCAGCGTTGACGAGACTAGCGGGGACAATGAGCAGTTCTTC.

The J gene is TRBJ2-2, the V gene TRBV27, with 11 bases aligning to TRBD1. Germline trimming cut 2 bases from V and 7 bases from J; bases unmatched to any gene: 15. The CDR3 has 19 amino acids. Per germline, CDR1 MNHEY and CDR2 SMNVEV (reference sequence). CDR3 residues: CASSLITKFGTGGHGELFF. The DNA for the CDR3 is TGTGCCAGCAGTTTAATTACTAAGTTCGGGACAGGGGGACACGGGGAGCTGTTTTTT.

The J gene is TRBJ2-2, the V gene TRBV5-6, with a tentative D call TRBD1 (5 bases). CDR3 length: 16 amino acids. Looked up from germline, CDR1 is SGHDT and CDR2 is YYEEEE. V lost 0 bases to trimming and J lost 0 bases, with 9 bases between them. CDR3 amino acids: CASSLEWTTNTGELFF. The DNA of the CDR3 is TGTGCCAGCAGCTTGGAATGGACAACGAACACCGGGGAGCTGTTTTTT.

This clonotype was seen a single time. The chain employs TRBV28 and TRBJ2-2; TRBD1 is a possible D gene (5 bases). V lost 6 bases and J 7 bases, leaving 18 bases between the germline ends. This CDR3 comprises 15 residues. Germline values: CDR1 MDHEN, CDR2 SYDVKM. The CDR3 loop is CASSFTQGQDGELFF. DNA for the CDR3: TGTGCCAGCAGCTTTACCCAAGGACAAGACGGGGAGCTGTTTTTT.

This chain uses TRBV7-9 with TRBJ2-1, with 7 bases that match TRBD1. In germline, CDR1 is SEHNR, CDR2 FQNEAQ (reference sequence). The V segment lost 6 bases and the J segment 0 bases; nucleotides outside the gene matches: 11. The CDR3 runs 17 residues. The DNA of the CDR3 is TGTGCCAGCAGATCCCCCTCGGACAGGAGCTCCTACAATGAGCAGTTCTTC. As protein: CASRSPSDRSSYNEQFF.

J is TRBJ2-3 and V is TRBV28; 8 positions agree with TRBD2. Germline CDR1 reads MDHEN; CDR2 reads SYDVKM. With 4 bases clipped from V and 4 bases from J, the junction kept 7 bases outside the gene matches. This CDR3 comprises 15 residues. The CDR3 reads CASSSIAGPADTQYF. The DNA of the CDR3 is TGTGCCAGCAGTTCTATAGCGGGGCCGGCAGATACGCAGTATTTT.

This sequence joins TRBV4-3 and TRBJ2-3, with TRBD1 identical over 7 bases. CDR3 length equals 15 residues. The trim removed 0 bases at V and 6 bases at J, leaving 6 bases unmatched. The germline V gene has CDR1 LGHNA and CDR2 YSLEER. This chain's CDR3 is CASSQEGGGWDTQYF. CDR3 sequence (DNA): TGCGCCAGCAGCCAAGAAGGGGGCGGATGGGATACGCAGTATTTT.

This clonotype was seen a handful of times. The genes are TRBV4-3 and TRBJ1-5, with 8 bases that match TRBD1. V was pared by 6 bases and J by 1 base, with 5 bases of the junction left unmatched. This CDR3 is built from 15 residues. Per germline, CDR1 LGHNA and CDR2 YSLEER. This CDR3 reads CASRQGVGSNQPQHF. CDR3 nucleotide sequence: TGCGCCAGCAGACAGGGGGTAGGAAGCAATCAGCCCCAGCATTTT.

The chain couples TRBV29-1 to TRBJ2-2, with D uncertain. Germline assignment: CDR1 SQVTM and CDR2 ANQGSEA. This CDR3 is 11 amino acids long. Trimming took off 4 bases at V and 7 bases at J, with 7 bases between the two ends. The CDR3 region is CSVGGGGELFF. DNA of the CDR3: TGCAGCGTTGGTGGTGGCGGGGAGCTGTTTTTT.

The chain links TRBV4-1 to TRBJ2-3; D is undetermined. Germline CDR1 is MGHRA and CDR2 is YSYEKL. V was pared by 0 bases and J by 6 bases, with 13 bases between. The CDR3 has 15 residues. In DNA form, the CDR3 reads TGCGCCAGCAGCCAAGAAAGCGTTAGTTGGGATACGCAGTATTTT. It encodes CASSQESVSWDTQYF.

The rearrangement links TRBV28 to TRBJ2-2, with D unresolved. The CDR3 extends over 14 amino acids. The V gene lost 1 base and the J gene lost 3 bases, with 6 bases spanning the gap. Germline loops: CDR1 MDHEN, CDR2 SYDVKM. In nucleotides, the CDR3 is TGTGCCAGCAGTTTATATCCGGACACCGGGGAGCTGTTTTTT. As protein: CASSLYPDTGELFF.

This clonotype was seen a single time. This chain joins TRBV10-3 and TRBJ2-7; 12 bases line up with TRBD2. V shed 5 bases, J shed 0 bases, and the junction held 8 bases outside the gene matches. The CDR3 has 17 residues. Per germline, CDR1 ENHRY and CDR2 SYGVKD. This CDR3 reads CAISSRTSGIPSYEQYF. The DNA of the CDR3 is TGTGCCATCAGTAGTCGGACTAGCGGGATCCCCTCCTACGAGCAGTACTTC.

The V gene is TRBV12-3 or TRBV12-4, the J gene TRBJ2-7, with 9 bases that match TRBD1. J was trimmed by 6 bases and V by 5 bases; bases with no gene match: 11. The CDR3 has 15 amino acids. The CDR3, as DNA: TGTGCCAGCAGTGCCGCGACAGGGGGACTTGGCGAGCAGTACTTC. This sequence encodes CASSAATGGLGEQYF.

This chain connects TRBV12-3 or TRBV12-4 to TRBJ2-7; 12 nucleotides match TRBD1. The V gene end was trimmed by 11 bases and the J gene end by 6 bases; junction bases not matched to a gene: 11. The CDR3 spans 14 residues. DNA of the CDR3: TGTGCCGCGGCAACCGGGACAGGGGGCGGCGAGCAGTACTTC. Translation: CAAATGTGGGEQYF.

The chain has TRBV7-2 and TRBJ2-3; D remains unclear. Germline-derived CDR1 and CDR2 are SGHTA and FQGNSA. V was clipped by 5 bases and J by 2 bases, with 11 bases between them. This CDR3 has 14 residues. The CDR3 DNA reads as TGTGCCAGCAGCCCGGCTCTTTTCACAGATACGCAGTATTTT. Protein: CASSPALFTDTQYF.

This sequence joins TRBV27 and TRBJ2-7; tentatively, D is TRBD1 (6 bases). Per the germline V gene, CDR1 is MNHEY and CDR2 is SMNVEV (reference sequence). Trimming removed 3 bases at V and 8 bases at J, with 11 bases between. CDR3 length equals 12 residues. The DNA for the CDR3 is TGTGCCAGCAGTTTTGGGGGCCACAAGCAGTACTTC. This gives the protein CASSFGGHKQYF.